The 10 T cell receptor beta chains given below trace back to one sample, sequenced in a study of T cells expressing NK-cell markers. TCRdb reprocessed the 5' RACE reads, keeping one entry per CDR3 protein, no DNA. The sample totals 500,000 or so distinct CDR3 sequences; its top ten clones hold approximately 3.5%. The specimen was blood T cells: a sorted CD56 or NKG2C T cell subset, CD4+ or CD8+ T cells, or bulk PBMC T cells (not recorded which). The receptors were sampled from a man younger than 30 in good health.

The rearrangement links TRBV20-1 to TRBJ2-3; TCRdb's D gene call, TRBD1, goes unchecked for lack of DNA. Germline values: CDR1 DFQATT, CDR2 SNEGSKA (reference sequence). This CDR3 contains 14 residues. CDR3 sequence: CSAWGQASTDTQYF.

The chain has TRBV5-5 and TRBJ2-4. The length of the CDR3 is 15 residues. The germline gives CDR1 SGHKS, CDR2 YYEKEE (reference sequence). CDR3 loop: CASSLKLLAKNIQYF.

The V gene is TRBV7-2, the J gene TRBJ2-2; TCRdb's assignment of TRBD2 cannot be checked, as there is no DNA. This CDR3 has 15 residues. From germline, CDR1 is SGHTA and CDR2 FQGNSA. The CDR3 is CASSSRVLRAGELFF.

The gene calls are TRBV28 and TRBJ2-5; TCRdb calls TRBD1, which cannot be checked without DNA. This CDR3 has 16 residues. Germline loops: CDR1 MDHEN, CDR2 SYDVKM. CDR3 protein: CATINFPRQSQETQYF.

The chain is built from TRBV7-8 and TRBJ2-2; TCRdb returns TRBD2, unconfirmable since there is no DNA. The CDR3 has 16 amino acids. Germline CDR1 reads SGHVS; CDR2 reads FQNEAQ. This chain's CDR3 is CASSLTRLAGTGELFF.

The gene calls are TRBV12-3 or TRBV12-4 and TRBJ2-1; without DNA, the TCRdb call of TRBD2 cannot be checked. This CDR3 spans 13 amino acids. Here the CDR3 reads CASSGTSANEQFF.

V usage is TRBV7-9 and J usage is TRBJ2-3; TCRdb reports TRBD1, a call that lacks DNA to check it against. The CDR3 contains 15 residues. CDR1 is SEHNR and CDR2 is FQNEAQ in the germline V gene (reference sequence). The CDR3 here is CASNPERGPADTQYF.

The chain has TRBV7-6 and TRBJ2-2; TCRdb indicates TRBD2, and absent DNA this call remains unverified. Germline CDR1 is SGHVS and CDR2 is FNYEAQ. The CDR3 covers 18 residues. The CDR3 loop reads CASSLRLAGGRAAGELFF.

The rearrangement links TRBV7-6 to TRBJ1-1; the D call of TRBD1 rests on TCRdb alone, since no DNA is present to check it. Germline V gene sequence: CDR1 SGHVS, CDR2 FNYEAQ. CDR3 size: 16 residues. CDR3 sequence: CASSPPGVGGEDEAFF.

The rearrangement links TRBV11-3 to TRBJ1-1. This CDR3 is built from 14 residues. Germline values: CDR1 SGHNT, CDR2 YENEEA. The chain's CDR3 is CASSGGVAITEAFF.